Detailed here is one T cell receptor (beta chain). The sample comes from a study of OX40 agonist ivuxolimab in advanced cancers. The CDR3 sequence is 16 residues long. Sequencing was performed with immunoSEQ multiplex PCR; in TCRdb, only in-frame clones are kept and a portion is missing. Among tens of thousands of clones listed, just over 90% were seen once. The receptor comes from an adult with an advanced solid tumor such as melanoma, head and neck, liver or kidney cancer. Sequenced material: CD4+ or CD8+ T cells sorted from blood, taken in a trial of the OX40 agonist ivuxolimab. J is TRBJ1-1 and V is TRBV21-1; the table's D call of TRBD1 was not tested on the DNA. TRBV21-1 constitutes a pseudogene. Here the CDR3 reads CASSKDEGDTYTEAFF. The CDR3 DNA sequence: TGTGCCAGCAGCAAAGACGAGGGGGACACCTACACTGAAGCTTTCTTT.